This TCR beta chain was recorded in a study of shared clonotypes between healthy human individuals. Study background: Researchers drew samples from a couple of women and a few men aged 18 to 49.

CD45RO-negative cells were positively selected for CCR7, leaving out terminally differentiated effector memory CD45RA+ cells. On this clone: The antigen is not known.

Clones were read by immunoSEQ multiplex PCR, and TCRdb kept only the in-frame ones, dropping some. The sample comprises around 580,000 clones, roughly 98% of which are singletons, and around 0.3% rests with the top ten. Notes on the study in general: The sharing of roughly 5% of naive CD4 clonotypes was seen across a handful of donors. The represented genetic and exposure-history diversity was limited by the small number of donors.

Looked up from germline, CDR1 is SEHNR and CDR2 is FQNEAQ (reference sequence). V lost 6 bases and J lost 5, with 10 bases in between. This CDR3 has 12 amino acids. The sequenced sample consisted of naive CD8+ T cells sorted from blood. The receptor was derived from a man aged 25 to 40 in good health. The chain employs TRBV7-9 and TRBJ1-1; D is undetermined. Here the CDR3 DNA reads TGTGCCAGCAGGGTAGCGAGGACTGAAGCTTTCTTT. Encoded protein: CASRVARTEAFF.